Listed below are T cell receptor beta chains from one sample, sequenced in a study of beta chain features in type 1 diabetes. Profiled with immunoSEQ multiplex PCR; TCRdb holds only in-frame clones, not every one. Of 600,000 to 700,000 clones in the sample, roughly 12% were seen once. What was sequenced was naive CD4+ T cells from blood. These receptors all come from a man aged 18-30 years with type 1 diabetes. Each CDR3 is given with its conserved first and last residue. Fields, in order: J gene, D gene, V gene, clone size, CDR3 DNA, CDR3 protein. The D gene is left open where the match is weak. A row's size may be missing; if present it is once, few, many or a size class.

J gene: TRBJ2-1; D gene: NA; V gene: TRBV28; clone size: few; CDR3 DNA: TGTGCCAGCTCTTGGCACCTTGGAAACAATGAGCAGTTCTTC; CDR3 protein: CASSWHLGNNEQFF
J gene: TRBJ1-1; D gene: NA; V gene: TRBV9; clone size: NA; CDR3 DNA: TGTGCCAGCAGCCCCCGACCTTCGGAAGCTTTCTTT; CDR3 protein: CASSPRPSEAFF
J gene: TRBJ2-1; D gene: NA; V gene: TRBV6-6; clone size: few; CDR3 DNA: TGTGCCAGCAGTTACGGGCAGGTCCGAGAGTTCTTC; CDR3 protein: CASSYGQVREFF
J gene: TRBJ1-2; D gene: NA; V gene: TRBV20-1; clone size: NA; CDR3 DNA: TGCAGTGCTGAGATTAACTATGGCTACACCTTC; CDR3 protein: CSAEINYGYTF
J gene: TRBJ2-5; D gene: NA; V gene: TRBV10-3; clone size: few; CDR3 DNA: TGTGCCACGAAGCCAGGGCAAGAGACCCAGTACTTC; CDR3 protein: CATKPGQETQYF
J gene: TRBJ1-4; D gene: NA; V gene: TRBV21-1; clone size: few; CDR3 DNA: TGTGCCAGCCGCGGGGGGCAGGGGAATGAAAAACTGTTTTTT; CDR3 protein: CASRGGQGNEKLFF
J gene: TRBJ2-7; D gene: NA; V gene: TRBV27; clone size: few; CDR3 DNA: TGTGCCAGCAGGACAGGAATTACAACCTACGAGCAGTACTTC; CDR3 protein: CASRTGITTYEQYF
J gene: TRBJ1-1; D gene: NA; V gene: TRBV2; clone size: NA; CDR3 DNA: TGTGCCAGCAGTGAGTCTCTGGAAGCTTTCTTT; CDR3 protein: CASSESLEAFF
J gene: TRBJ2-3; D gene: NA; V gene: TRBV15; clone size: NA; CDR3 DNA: TGTGCCACCAGCAGAGCGGAGGAGGGAGTGGATACGCAGTATTTT; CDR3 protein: CATSRAEEGVDTQYF
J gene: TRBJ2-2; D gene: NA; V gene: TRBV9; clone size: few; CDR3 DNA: TGTGCCAGCAGCCCAGACAAGAGGACCGGGGAGCTGTTTTTT; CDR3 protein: CASSPDKRTGELFF
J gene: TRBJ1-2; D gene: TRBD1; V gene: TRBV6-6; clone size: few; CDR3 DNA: TGTGCCAGCAGCTCAGGGGGCGCCGGCTATGGCTACACCTTC; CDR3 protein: CASSSGGAGYGYTF
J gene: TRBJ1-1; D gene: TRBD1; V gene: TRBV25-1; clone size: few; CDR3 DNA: TGTGCCAGCGGGGACAGGGCTGCTTTCTTT; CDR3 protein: CASGDRAAFF
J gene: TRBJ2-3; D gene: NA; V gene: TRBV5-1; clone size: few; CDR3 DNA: TGCGCCAGCAGCTTGGCTGGGGGAGATACGCAGTATTTT; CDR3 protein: CASSLAGGDTQYF
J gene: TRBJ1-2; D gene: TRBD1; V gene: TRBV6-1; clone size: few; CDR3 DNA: TGTGCCAGCAGTGGAACCGGGACAGGGATCTATGGCTACACCTTC; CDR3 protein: CASSGTGTGIYGYTF
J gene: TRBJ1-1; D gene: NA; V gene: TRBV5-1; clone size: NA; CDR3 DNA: TGCGCCAGCAGCTCAGACAGTGTGAACACTGAAGCTTTCTTT; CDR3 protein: CASSSDSVNTEAFF
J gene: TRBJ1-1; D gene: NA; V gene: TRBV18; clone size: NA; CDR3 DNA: TGTGCCAGCTCACCACAGGGCAGGGGAAAAACTGAAGCTTTCTTT; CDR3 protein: CASSPQGRGKTEAFF
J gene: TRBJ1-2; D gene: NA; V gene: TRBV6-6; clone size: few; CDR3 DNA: TGTGCCAGCAGTTTGGGCAGCCCTAACTATGGCTACACCTTC; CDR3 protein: CASSLGSPNYGYTF
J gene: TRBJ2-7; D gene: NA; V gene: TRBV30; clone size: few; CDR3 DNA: TGTGCCTGGAGCCGTCAGGGGAGCTACGAGCAGTACTTC; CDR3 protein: CAWSRQGSYEQYF
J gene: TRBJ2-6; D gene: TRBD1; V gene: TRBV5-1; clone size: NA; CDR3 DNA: TGCGCCAGCAGCTGGGACAGGAGCTCTGGGGCCAACGTCCTGACTTTC; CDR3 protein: CASSWDRSSGANVLTF
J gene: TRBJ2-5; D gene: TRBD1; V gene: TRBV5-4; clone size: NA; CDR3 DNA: TGTGCCAGCAGCCTAGACAGGGGTCAAGAGACCCAGTACTTC; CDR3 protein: CASSLDRGQETQYF
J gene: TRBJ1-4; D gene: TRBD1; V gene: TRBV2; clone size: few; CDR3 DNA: TGTGCCAGCAGCCCGGGACAGGGAGGAAAACTGTTTTTT; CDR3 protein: CASSPGQGGKLFF
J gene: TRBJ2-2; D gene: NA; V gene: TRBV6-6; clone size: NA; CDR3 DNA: TGTGCCAGCAGGCCCAGGGGCGACCCCGGGGAGCTGTTTTTT; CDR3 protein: CASRPRGDPGELFF
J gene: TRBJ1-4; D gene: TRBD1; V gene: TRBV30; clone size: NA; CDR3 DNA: TGTGCCTGGAACAGGGGATCGAATGAAAAACTGTTTTTT; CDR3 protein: CAWNRGSNEKLFF
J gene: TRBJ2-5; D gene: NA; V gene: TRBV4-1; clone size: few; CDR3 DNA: TGCGCCAGCAGCCGCCCTAGGGGGGAAGTCCAAGAGACCCAGTACTTC; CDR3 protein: CASSRPRGEVQETQYF
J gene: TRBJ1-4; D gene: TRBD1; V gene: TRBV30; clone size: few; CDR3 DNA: TGTGCCTGTGGGGGACAGGGGGTTGAAAAACTGTTTTTT; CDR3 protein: CACGGQGVEKLFF
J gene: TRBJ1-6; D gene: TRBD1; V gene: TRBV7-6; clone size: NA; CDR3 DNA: TGTGCCAGCAGGCAAGACAGGGCATCCTACTCACCCCTCCACTTT; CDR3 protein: CASRQDRASYSPLHF
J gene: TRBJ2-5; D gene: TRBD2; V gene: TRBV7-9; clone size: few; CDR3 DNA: TGTGCCAGCAGCCCTCTAGCGGGGGGCCAAGAGACCCAGTACTTC; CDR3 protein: CASSPLAGGQETQYF
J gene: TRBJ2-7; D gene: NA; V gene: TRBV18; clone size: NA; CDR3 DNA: TGTGCCAGCTCACCTCACCGGGACTCCTACGAGCAGTACTTC; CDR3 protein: CASSPHRDSYEQYF
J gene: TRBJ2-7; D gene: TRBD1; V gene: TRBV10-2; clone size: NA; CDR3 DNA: TGCGCCAGCAGAGTCACACAGGGGGCCCACGAGCAGTACTTC; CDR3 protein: CASRVTQGAHEQYF
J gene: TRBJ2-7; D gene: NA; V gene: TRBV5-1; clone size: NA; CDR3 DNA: TGCGCCAGCAGCTTGGAAGGGAGCCTGGGCTCCTACGAGCAGTACTTC; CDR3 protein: CASSLEGSLGSYEQYF
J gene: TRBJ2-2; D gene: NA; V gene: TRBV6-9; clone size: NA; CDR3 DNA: TGTGCCAGCAGTTATTTGGAACAGAACACCGGGGAGCTGTTTTTT; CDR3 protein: CASSYLEQNTGELFF
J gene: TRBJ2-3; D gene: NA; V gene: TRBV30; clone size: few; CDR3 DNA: TGTGCCTGGGCGGGGAATTCCCCATATACGCAGTATTTT; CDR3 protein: CAWAGNSPYTQYF
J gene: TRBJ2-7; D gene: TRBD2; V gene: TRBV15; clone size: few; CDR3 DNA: TGTGCCACCAGCAGAGAGGGTAGCGGGGGGTACTACGAGCAGTACTTC; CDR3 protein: CATSREGSGGYYEQYF
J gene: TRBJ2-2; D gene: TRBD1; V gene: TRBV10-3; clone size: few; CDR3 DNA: TGTGCCATCAGTCCGGCCGGGACAGCGAACACCGGGGAGCTGTTTTTT; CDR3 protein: CAISPAGTANTGELFF
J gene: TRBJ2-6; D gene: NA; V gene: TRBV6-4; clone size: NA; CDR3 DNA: TGTGCCAGCAGTGACTCTGGGCTAGTGGGCCCTGGGGGGGCCAACGTCCTGACTTTC; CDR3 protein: CASSDSGLVGPGGANVLTF
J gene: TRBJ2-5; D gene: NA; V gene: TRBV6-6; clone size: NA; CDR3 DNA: TGTGCCAGCAGTTACACAGAAGAGACCCAGTACTTC; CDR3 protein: CASSYTEETQYF
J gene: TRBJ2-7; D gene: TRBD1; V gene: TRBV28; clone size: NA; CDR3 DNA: TGTGCCAGCAGCCACATAACCGGGACAGGGGACGACGAGCAGTACTTC; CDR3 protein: CASSHITGTGDDEQYF
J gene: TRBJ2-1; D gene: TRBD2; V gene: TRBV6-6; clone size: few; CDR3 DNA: TGTGCCAGCAGTTCCGGACTAGCGGGCTACGATGAGCAGTTCTTC; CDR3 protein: CASSSGLAGYDEQFF
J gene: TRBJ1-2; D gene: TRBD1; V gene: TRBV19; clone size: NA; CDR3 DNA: TGTGCCAGTAGCACGCCTCCAGTCCTCTTGGACAGGCCTAACTATGGCTACACCTTC; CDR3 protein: CASSTPPVLLDRPNYGYTF
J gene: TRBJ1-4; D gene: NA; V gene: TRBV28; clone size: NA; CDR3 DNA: TGTGCCAGCAGTTTAGGGGGGGGAACTAATGAAAAACTGTTTTTT; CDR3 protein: CASSLGGGTNEKLFF
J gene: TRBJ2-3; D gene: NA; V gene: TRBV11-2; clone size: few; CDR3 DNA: TGTGCCAGCAGCCCTTGGACTAGCACAGATACGCAGTATTTT; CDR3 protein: CASSPWTSTDTQYF
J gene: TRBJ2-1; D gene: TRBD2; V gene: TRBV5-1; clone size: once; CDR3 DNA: TGCGCCAGCACCCCACTAGCGGGGGACTACAATGAGCAGTTCTTC; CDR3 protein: CASTPLAGDYNEQFF
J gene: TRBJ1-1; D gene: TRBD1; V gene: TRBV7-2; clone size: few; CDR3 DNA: TGTGCCAGCAGCTTAGGACAGGGAAGGGTGAACACTGAAGCTTTCTTT; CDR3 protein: CASSLGQGRVNTEAFF
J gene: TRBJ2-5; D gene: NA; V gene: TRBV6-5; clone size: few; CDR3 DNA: TGTGCCAGCTCTGGTGGGACTCCGCAAGAGACCCAGTACTTC; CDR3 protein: CASSGGTPQETQYF
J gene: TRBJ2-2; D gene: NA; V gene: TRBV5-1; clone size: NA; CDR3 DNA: TGCGCCAGCAGCTTGTTACCTTTGGACACCGGGGAGCTGTTTTTT; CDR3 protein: CASSLLPLDTGELFF
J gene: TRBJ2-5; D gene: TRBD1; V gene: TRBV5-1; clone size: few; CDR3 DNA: TGCGCCAGCAGCTTGAACCAACAGGGGGAAGAGACCCAGTACTTC; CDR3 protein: CASSLNQQGEETQYF
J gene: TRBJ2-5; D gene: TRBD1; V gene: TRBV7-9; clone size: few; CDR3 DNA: TGTGCCAGCAGCTCTAGGACAGGGGCAGAGACCCAGTACTTC; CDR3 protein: CASSSRTGAETQYF
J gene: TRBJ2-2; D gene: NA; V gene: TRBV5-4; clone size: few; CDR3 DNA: TGTGCCAGCGGATTATCGAACACCGGGGAGCTGTTTTTT; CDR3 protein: CASGLSNTGELFF
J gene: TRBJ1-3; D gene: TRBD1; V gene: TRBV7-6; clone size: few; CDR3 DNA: TGTGCCAGCAGCCTCGAGTCGGGACAGGGCGGTGGAAACACCATATATTTT; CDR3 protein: CASSLESGQGGGNTIYF
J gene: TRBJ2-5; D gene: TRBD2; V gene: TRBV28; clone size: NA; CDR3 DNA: TGTGCCAGCAGTTCCTCGGGGGGGACCCAGTACTTC; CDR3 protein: CASSSSGGTQYF
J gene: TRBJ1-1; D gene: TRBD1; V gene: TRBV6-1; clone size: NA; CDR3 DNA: TGTGCCAGCAGTGAACCGGGACAGGGGAACACTGAAGCTTTCTTT; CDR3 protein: CASSEPGQGNTEAFF
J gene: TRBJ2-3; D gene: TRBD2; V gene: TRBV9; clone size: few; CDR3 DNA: TGTGCCAGCAGCGCCACTAGCGGGGCGGTGGATACGCAGTATTTT; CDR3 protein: CASSATSGAVDTQYF
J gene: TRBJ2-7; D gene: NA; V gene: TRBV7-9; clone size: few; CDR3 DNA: TGTGCCAGCAGCTTAGATGGGGTTTACGGGGACTACGAGCAGTACTTC; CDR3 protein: CASSLDGVYGDYEQYF
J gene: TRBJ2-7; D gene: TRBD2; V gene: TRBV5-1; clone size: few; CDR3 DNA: TGCGCCAGCAGCTGGACTAGGGGCGGAGAGCAGTACTTC; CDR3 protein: CASSWTRGGEQYF
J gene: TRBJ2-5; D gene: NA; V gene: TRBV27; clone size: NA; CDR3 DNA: TGTGCCAGCAGTTTCCGCCGGGACGCTGAGACCCAGTACTTC; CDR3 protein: CASSFRRDAETQYF
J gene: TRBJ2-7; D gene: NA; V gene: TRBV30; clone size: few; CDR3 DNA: TGTGCCTGGAGTACGGGGGGCATTTACGAGCAGTACTTC; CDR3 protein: CAWSTGGIYEQYF
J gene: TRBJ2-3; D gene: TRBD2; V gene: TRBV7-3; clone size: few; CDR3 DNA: TGTGCCAGCAGCCTTACTAGCGGGGGGACAGATACGCAGTATTTT; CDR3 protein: CASSLTSGGTDTQYF
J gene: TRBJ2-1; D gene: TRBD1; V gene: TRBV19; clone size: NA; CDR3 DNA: TGTGCCAGTACCCTGACAGGGTCTCCAGTAAATGAGCAGTTCTTC; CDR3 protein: CASTLTGSPVNEQFF
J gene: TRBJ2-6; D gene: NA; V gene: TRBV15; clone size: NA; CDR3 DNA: TGTGCCACCAGCACGAGCAGGGGATACTTTGGGGCCAACGTCCTGACTTTC; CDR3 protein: CATSTSRGYFGANVLTF